The entry that follows covers one TCR beta chain sequence. Its matching antigen is unknown. The data originate from a study of cytomegalovirus exposure and HLA in healthy donors. The overall study: The Caucasian-associated ancestry cluster contained 81% of the 398 genotyped donors. Study results and limitations: Earlier results showed most TCR beta V segments being productive about 87% or about 30% of the time. Common viral pathogens seemed, in a later analysis, to connect with several of the most significant clusters.

The PCR contained 60 Vbeta and 13 Jbeta primers. TCRdb's table, derived via immunoSEQ multiplex PCR, lists solely in-frame clones and lacks some. The sample carries approximately 220,000 clones, roughly 87% recorded once. Germline assignment: CDR1 MNHEY and CDR2 SVGAGI. V dropped 0 bases and J dropped 4; count of bases not matched to a gene: 6. The CDR3 loop spans 16 amino acids. The sequence was collected from a man aged 40-55 years in good health and CMV-seropositive. Sequencing input: PBMCs. The J gene is TRBJ2-7, the V gene TRBV6-5, with TRBD2 matching 10 bases. In nucleotides, the CDR3 is TGTGCCAGCAGTTACTCCGTCGCTAGCGGGAGTTACGAGCAGTACTTC. It codes for CASSYSVASGSYEQYF.